Shown below are 6 T cell receptor beta chains from a single sample sequenced in a study of blood T cell repertoires in COVID-19. Data came from immunoSEQ multiplex PCR; TCRdb stores just in-frame clones and leaves some out. The table lists 450,000 or so clones, 80% to 90% of them singletons. Sequencing was carried out using peripheral blood. All receptors derive from a man aged 18 to 29 with COVID-19, enrolled during active disease.

The rearrangement links TRBV7-9 to TRBJ2-1; 7 nucleotides align to TRBD2. After removal of 2 bases from V and 6 bases from J, the junction contained 7 bases not matched to a gene. This CDR3 has 15 residues. CDR1 is SEHNR and CDR2 is FQNEAQ in the germline V gene (reference sequence). In nucleotides, the CDR3 is TGTGCCAGCAGCTTAATGTCTAGCGGAGGCAATGAGCAGTTCTTC. Amino acids: CASSLMSSGGNEQFF.

This clone turned up a few times. The chain is built from TRBV2 and TRBJ1-1; 9 nucleotides align to TRBD1. Trimming cost V 8 bases and J 0 bases; bases outside gene matches: 7. This CDR3 is 15 amino acids long. Germline CDR1 and CDR2: SNHLY and FYNNEI. The CDR3 DNA reads as TGTGCCAGCCAGGACAGGGGTACTTTGAACACTGAAGCTTTCTTT. It yields the protein CASQDRGTLNTEAFF.

The CDR3 sequence: CASSQVLAWSQYF. CDR3 DNA: TGCGCCAGCAGCCAAGTCTTAGCGTGGTCGCAGTATTTT. The J gene is TRBJ2-3, the V gene TRBV4-1, with a weak D call TRBD2 (5 bases). Trimming took off 1 base at V and 10 bases at J, with 12 bases between the two ends. In germline, CDR1 is MGHRA, CDR2 YSYEKL. The CDR3 consists of 13 residues.

The chain links TRBV6-6 to TRBJ1-4, with D tentatively TRBD1 (5 bases). Germline V gives CDR1 MNHNY, CDR2 SVGAGI (reference sequence). V was clipped by 2 bases and J by 7 bases, with 8 bases between them. The CDR3 extends over 13 amino acids. DNA for the CDR3: TGTGCCAGCAGTTACCAGGGCGGTGAAAAACTGTTTTTT. Amino acid sequence: CASSYQGGEKLFF.

The CDR3 spells CATRIGTGAIQYF. DNA for the CDR3: TGTGCCACCAGAATCGGGACAGGTGCCATTCAGTACTTC. The V call is TRBV15, the J call TRBJ2-4; 8 nucleotides agree with TRBD1. CDR1 is LNHNV, CDR2 YYDKDF, per germline (reference sequence). The CDR3 totals 13 residues. The ends lost 6 bases at V and 9 bases at J; junction bases unmatched: 7.

Concerning this clone: A junction end diverges from the germline sequence, so it may reflect a read error. The genes are TRBV5-4 and TRBJ2-5; tentative D call: TRBD1 (6 bases). Germline V gene lookup returns CDR1 SGHNT and CDR2 YYREEE (reference sequence). CDR3 length: 14 residues. CDR3 residues: CASRLAGAQETQYF. Written as DNA, the CDR3 is TGTGCCAGCAGATTGGCAGGGGCCCAAGAGACCCAGTACTTC.